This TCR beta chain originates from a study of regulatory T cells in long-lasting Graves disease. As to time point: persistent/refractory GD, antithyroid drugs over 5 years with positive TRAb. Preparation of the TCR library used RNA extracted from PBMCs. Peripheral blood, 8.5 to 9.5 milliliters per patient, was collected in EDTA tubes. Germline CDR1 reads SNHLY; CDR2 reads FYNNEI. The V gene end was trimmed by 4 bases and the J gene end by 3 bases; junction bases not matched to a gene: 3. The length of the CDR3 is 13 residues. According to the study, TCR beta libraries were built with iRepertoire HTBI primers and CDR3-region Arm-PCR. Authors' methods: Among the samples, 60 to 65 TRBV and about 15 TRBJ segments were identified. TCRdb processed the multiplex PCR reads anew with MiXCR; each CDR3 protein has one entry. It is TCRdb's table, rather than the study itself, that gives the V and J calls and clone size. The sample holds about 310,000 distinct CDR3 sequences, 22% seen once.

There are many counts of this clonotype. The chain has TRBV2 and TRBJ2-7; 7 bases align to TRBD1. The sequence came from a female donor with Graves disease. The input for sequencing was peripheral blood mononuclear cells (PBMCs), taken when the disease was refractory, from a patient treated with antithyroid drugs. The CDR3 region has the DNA TGTGCCAGCAGTGTGGGACAGTACTACGAGCAGTACTTC. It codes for CASSVGQYYEQYF. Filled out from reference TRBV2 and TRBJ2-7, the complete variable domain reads EPEVTQTPSHQVTQMGQEVILRCVPISNHLYFYWYRQILGQKVEFLVSFYNNEISEKSEIFDDQFSVERPDGSNFTLKIRSTKLEDSAMYFCASSVGQYYEQYFGPGTRLTVT.